This TCR beta chain was retrieved from a study of OX40 agonist ivuxolimab in advanced cancers. Notes on the research overall: Ivuxolimab, which targeted the costimulatory receptor OX40 (CD134), was an agonistic, fully human IgG2 monoclonal antibody. In the dose-escalation cohort, roughly 82% of patients were male, and the mean age was roughly 60 years with a range of 23 to 79. Partial responses occurred in three dose-escalation patients: two with cutaneous melanoma and one with hepatocellular carcinoma. Prior anti-PD-1, anti-PD-L1 or anti-CTLA-4 therapy was permitted, and checkpoint inhibitors had been received by under 50% of dose-escalation patients. Intravenous ivuxolimab was administered to patients every 2 weeks at six dose levels: 0.01, 0.1, 0.3, 1.5, 3 and 10 mg/kg. The paper describes the monotherapy dose-escalation part (N of about 55 patients) of the phase I trial of ivuxolimab. Peripheral TCRbeta sequencing aimed to test whether ivuxolimab altered TCR sequence diversity and caused clonal T-cell expansion. Of the approximately 50 patients in dose escalation, around 19 had hepatocellular carcinoma, some 15 had melanoma, 9 had renal cell carcinoma and 9 had head and neck cancer.

What the study reported, not specific to this receptor: Partial responders in the 0.1-3.0 mg/kg groups had among the lowest normalized peripheral clonal expansion, especially among CD8+ T cells. After ivuxolimab, more expanded clones were found on average in CD8+ T cells than in CD4+ T cells. Low levels of normalized T-cell clonal expansion were also seen in some patients who did not respond. Antigen specificity was not determined for the clonally expanded peripheral T cells. At doses from 0.1 to 3.0 mg/kg, clonal expansion was seen in both CD4+ and CD8+ blood T cells between baseline and week 6.

Measured from the cysteine to the phenylalanine, the CDR3 is 17 residues long. Only the CDR3 part of the read is kept: 51 bases, read in frame from the first base. Compared with germline, V lacks 2 bases and J lacks 2 bases; bases without a gene match: 11. CDR1 and CDR2, per the germline V gene, are MGHDK and SYGVNS. The trial excluded patients who had a history of autoimmune disease or who were on systemic immunosuppression. Peripheral blood for TCR sequencing was collected from all dose cohorts at baseline, on cycle 4 day 1, and on cycle 7 day 1. The samples were drawn from a first-in-human, open-label, multicenter phase I dose-escalation trial of ivuxolimab. Adults with locally advanced or metastatic melanoma, renal cell, hepatocellular, or head and neck squamous cell carcinoma were enrolled in the trial. Before TCR sequencing, CD4+ and CD8+ T cells were separately sorted from peripheral blood.

Genomic DNA was isolated from the sorted cells so that the TCRbeta CDR3 region could be sequenced. TCRbeta CDR3 regions were sequenced using the immunoSEQ Assay. What TCRdb holds here is the immuneACCESS table cut down to in-frame rearrangements. Part of the clones is not present; checked against another copy, under half of the missing clones reflect an unresolved V gene, and the others are unexplained. This sample is represented by under 85,000 clones; about 81% of them were singletons. Around 5% of the sample comes from the top ten. As regards this clone: The antigen it recognizes is unknown. No base qualities exist here, and no much larger clone lies one base off it.

The source of this sequence is an adult with an advanced solid tumor such as melanoma, head and neck, liver or kidney cancer. The V and J genes are TRBV25-1 and TRBJ2-5, with TRBD2 identical over 7 junction bases. Sequenced here: CD4+ or CD8+ T cells sorted from blood, sampled in a trial of the OX40 agonist ivuxolimab. The CDR3 protein: CASSEKVGGSGQETQYF. The nucleotides read TGTGCCAGCAGTGAAAAGGTGGGAGGGTCGGGGCAAGAGACCCAGTACTTC.